These 27 T cell receptor beta chains share one sample of origin, sequenced in a study of blood T cells in healthy people across ages. A second roughly 7 to 12 cycle PCR used barcoded and J-beta primers. TCRdb reprocessed the 5' RACE reads with MiXCR, giving one entry per CDR3 protein. The data contain about 560,000 distinct CDR3 sequences, roughly a quarter of them singletons. This sample also belongs to another study, concerning T cells of mothers and their children.

The sample taken for sequencing was blood. The receptor source for this set is a boy younger than 10 in good health.

The rearrangement links TRBV27 to TRBJ2-3; the match to TRBD1 covers 7 bases. This CDR3 has 16 residues. CDR1 and CDR2 (germline): MNHEY, SMNVEV (reference sequence). V lost 4 bases and J lost 2; bases outside the gene matches: 9. CDR3 in DNA: TGTGCCAGCAGTTCGCCACGCAGGGGGAACACAGATACGCAGTATTTT. Amino acids: CASSSPRRGNTDTQYF.

In this sample, this clonotype turned up once. The chain couples TRBV5-5 to TRBJ2-7; D possibly corresponds to TRBD1 (6 bases). V lost 7 bases and J 0 bases, leaving 17 bases between the germline ends. Germline V gene data show CDR1 as SGHKS and CDR2 as YYEKEE (reference sequence). CDR3 length: 15 amino acids. CDR3 residues: CASGRQAYYSYEQYF. In DNA form, the CDR3 reads TGTGCCAGCGGGCGACAGGCCTATTACTCCTACGAGCAGTACTTC.

This chain uses TRBV10-3 with TRBJ2-1; 10 nucleotides line up with TRBD1. The CDR3 contains 15 residues. The germline gives CDR1 ENHRY, CDR2 SYGVKD. J was trimmed by 4 bases and V by 7 bases; bases with no gene match: 7. CDR3 residues: CAINEDRGTYNEQFF. In nucleotides, the CDR3 is TGTGCCATCAACGAGGACAGGGGGACTTACAATGAGCAGTTCTTC.

The V call is TRBV12-3 or TRBV12-4, the J call TRBJ1-4; the match to TRBD1 covers 9 bases. V lost 5 bases to trimming and J lost 8 bases; unmatched junction nucleotides: 9. The CDR3 sequence is 15 residues long. The CDR3 protein is CASSHKTGGREKLFF. CDR3 in DNA: TGTGCCAGCAGTCACAAGACAGGGGGAAGAGAAAAACTGTTTTTT.

This clonotype appeared a few times. This chain joins TRBV10-1 and TRBJ2-1, with D possibly being TRBD2 (5 bases). The DNA end is a closer match to TRBJ2-5, so the J assignment may be wrong. The CDR3 loop spans 15 amino acids. Germline V gene lookup returns CDR1 WNHNN and CDR2 SYGVQD (reference sequence). As DNA, the CDR3 is TGCGCCAGCAGTGAGTCCTCCCTAGCAGAAGAGACCCAGTACTTC. This gives the protein CASSESSLAEETQYF.

CDR3 sequence: CASSGLRTGGRETQYF. The CDR3 DNA sequence: TGTGCCAGCAGTGGACTAAGGACAGGAGGAAGAGAGACCCAGTACTTC. The chain recombines TRBV28 with TRBJ2-5, with D perhaps matching TRBD1 (7 bases). The CDR3 totals 16 residues. V gave up 5 bases and J gave up 4 bases, with 20 bases separating them. Germline V gene data show CDR1 as MDHEN and CDR2 as SYDVKM.

This clonotype was counted between two and nine times. The J gene is TRBJ1-1, the V gene TRBV20-1; D is unclear. V was trimmed by 2 bases and J by 4 bases, leaving 5 bases between them. The length of the CDR3 is 11 residues. Germline V gene lookup returns CDR1 DFQATT and CDR2 SNEGSKA (reference sequence). The CDR3 nucleotides read TGCAGTGCTAGACCCTTCACTGAAGCTTTCTTT. Translation gives CSARPFTEAFF.

This clonotype has ten or more counts. CDR3 sequence: CASSFGTGGRQETQYF. The CDR3 bases are TGTGCCAGCAGCTTCGGTACAGGAGGGCGCCAAGAGACCCAGTACTTC. The chain carries TRBV11-2 and TRBJ2-5; TRBD2 might be the D (6 bases). The CDR3 covers 16 residues. Germline V lookup: CDR1 SGHAT, CDR2 FQNNGV. Trimming took off 3 bases at V and 1 base at J, with 15 bases between the two ends.

The rearrangement uses TRBV6-5 and TRBJ2-7; 9 positions agree with TRBD1. J gave up 4 bases and V 6 bases, and 7 bases lay outside the gene matches. The CDR3 sequence is 14 residues long. Per the germline V gene, CDR1 is MNHEY and CDR2 is SVGAGI. CDR3 bases: TGTGCCAGCAGGAGGGGACAGGGCGATTACGAGCAGTACTTC. This gives the protein CASRRGQGDYEQYF.

The genes are TRBV18 and TRBJ2-5, with TRBD2 matching 7 bases. The J call could be wrong; TRBJ2-1 is a better fit for the DNA end. Germline values: CDR1 KGHSH, CDR2 LQKENI. CDR3 length equals 16 residues. As DNA, the CDR3 is TGTGCCAGCTCACCACCGAGGACTAGAGGTTTGAATGAGCAGTTCTTC. Its translation is CASSPPRTRGLNEQFF.

This clonotype occurred a few times. The rearrangement uses TRBV10-3 and TRBJ2-1, with D possibly being TRBD2 (6 bases). The CDR3 sequence is 16 residues long. V was trimmed by 2 bases and J by 7 bases, leaving 18 bases between them. Germline-derived CDR1 and CDR2 are ENHRY and SYGVKD. Here the CDR3 reads CAISEGTGGMWNEQFF. In DNA, the CDR3 is TGTGCCATCAGTGAGGGGACTGGCGGGATGTGGAATGAGCAGTTCTTC.

This clonotype was counted between two and nine times. The chain carries TRBV12-3 or TRBV12-4 and TRBJ1-4, with D tentatively TRBD1 (5 bases). This CDR3 has 14 residues. V lost 8 bases, J lost 4 bases, and 14 bases lay in between. This chain's CDR3 is CASRPDRYNEKLFF. The CDR3, as DNA: TGTGCCAGCCGCCCCGACAGATATAATGAAAAACTGTTTTTT.

The sample holds a few counts of this clonotype. V is TRBV10-3 and J is TRBJ2-3; D is possibly TRBD2 (6 bases). Looked up from germline, CDR1 is ENHRY and CDR2 is SYGVKD. Trimming cost V 8 bases and J 0 bases, with 18 bases left between them. The CDR3 loop spans 16 amino acids. Here the CDR3 DNA reads TGTGCCATCGGGGCCCCGGAGGGTACGAGCACAGATACGCAGTATTTT. It codes for CAIGAPEGTSTDTQYF.

This sequence joins TRBV20-1 and TRBJ1-2; 7 bases are a match to TRBD1. With V trimmed by 4 bases and J by 8 bases, 4 bases remained unmatched. The germline CDR1 and CDR2 sequences are DFQATT and SNEGSKA (reference sequence). The length of the CDR3 is 11 residues. The CDR3 here is CSAIGGRGYTF. CDR3 nucleotides: TGCAGTGCTATAGGGGGCCGCGGCTACACCTTC.

This clonotype was detected a few times. The CDR3 DNA follows: TGCGCCAGCAGCTTGGAGCGGGGTGATGGCTACACCTTC. Translated, it gives CASSLERGDGYTF. The chain uses TRBV5-1 and TRBJ1-2, with unresolved D. CDR3 length: 13 amino acids. The germline CDR1 and CDR2 sequences are SGHRS and YFSETQ. Trimming removed 0 bases at V and 6 bases at J, with 9 bases between. The entire variable domain, with the rest obtained from reference TRBV5-1 and TRBJ1-2, is as follows: KAGVTQTPRYLIKTRGQQVTLSCSPISGHRSVSWYQQTPGQGLQFLFEYFSETQRNKGNFPGRFSGRQFSNSRSEMNVSTLELGDSALYLCASSLERGDGYTFGSGTRLTVV.

This clonotype was counted between two and nine times. V and J are TRBV6-4 and TRBJ2-6; no definite D call. The V gene's germline CDR1 is MRHNA and CDR2 SNTAGT. The CDR3 runs to 15 residues. Trimming removed 4 bases from V and 0 bases from J, with 7 bases in between. This CDR3 reads CASSASHSGANVLTF. Here the CDR3 DNA reads TGTGCCAGCAGTGCCTCTCACTCTGGGGCCAACGTCCTGACTTTC.

This clonotype was found a few times. CDR3 region: CASSLQDRSGNTIYF. The CDR3 DNA reads TGTGCCAGCAGCTTACAGGACCGCTCTGGAAACACCATATATTTT. This chain uses TRBV7-8 with TRBJ1-3; D remains unclear. This CDR3 has 15 residues. Germline V gives CDR1 SGHVS, CDR2 FQNEAQ. Trimming took 2 bases from V and 0 from J, leaving 8 bases between them.

This clonotype was seen more than once but under ten times. This rearrangement joins TRBV3-1 to TRBJ2-4; 9 bases are a match to TRBD2. There are 15 residues in the CDR3. Germline V lookup: CDR1 LGHDT, CDR2 YNNKEL (reference sequence). With 4 bases clipped from V and 4 bases from J, the junction kept 5 bases outside the gene matches. The CDR3 DNA sequence: TGTGCCAGCAGCCCTCCAACTAGCGGGAAAAACATTCAGTACTTC. As protein: CASSPPTSGKNIQYF.

The CDR3 is CSAATGWQETQYF. The CDR3 region has the DNA TGCAGTGCCGCAACGGGGTGGCAAGAGACCCAGTACTTC. The rearrangement links TRBV20-1 to TRBJ2-5, with D maybe TRBD2 (5 bases). Trimming took 6 bases from V and 2 from J, leaving 13 bases between them. This CDR3 is built from 13 residues. Germline V gene data show CDR1 as DFQATT and CDR2 as SNEGSKA (reference sequence).

The chain couples TRBV5-8 to TRBJ2-3; D gene ambiguous. CDR3 size: 14 residues. V shed 5 bases and J shed 3 bases, with 13 bases lying between them. Germline lookup yields CDR1 SGHTS and CDR2 YDEGEE. The CDR3 is CASSPPLATDTQYF. CDR3 nucleotides: TGTGCCAGCAGTCCCCCCCTGGCTACAGATACGCAGTATTTT. Drawing the rest from reference TRBV5-8 and TRBJ2-3, the complete variable domain is EAGVTQSPTHLIKTRGQQATLRCSPISGHTSVYWYQQALGLGLQFLLWYDEGEERNRGNFPPRFSGRQFPNYSSELNVNALELEDSALYLCASSPPLATDTQYFGPGTRLTVL.

This clonotype was counted between two and nine times. This chain uses TRBV30 with TRBJ2-2; possibly TRBD2 for D (6 bases). V gave up 8 bases and J gave up 0 bases, with 10 bases separating them. The CDR3 contains 13 residues. Germline V gene lookup returns CDR1 GTSNPN and CDR2 SVGIG (reference sequence). CDR3 in DNA: TGTGCCACTAGCCCGGCGAACACCGGGGAGCTGTTTTTT. Amino acids: CATSPANTGELFF.

This clonotype has at least ten counts. This chain uses TRBV10-3 with TRBJ2-6; D is unresolved. The CDR3 has 15 amino acids. CDR1 ENHRY and CDR2 SYGVKD come from the germline V gene. With 11 bases removed from V and 0 bases from J, the gap between germline ends came to 14 bases. CDR3 nucleotide sequence: TGTGCCCACCGCCCCGGCTACTCTGGGGCCAACGTCCTGACTTTC. Residues: CAHRPGYSGANVLTF.

A word on this clonotype: The junction and the germline gene differ at one end; a read error may be behind it. The genes are TRBV27 and TRBJ2-6; D possibly corresponds to TRBD1 (7 bases). This CDR3 has 18 residues. Germline CDR1 is MNHEY and CDR2 is SMNVEV (reference sequence). CDR3 loop: CASRTNRGSGTGANVPTF. Written as DNA, the CDR3 is TGTGCCAGCAGGACGAACAGGGGTTCTGGGACTGGGGCCAACGTCCCGACTTTC. Full variable domain (remainder filled in from reference TRBV27 and TRBJ2-6): EAQVTQNPRYLITVTGKKLTVTCSQNMNHEYMSWYRQDPGLGLRQIYYSMNVEVTDKGDVPEGYKVSRKEKRNFPLILESPSPNQTSLYFCASRTNRGSGTGANVPTFGAGSRLTVL.

The chain is built from TRBV19 and TRBJ2-4; no clear D gene. Trimming took off 5 bases at V and 7 bases at J, with 15 bases between the two ends. The CDR3 spans 14 residues. Germline V lookup: CDR1 LNHDA, CDR2 SQIVND (reference sequence). DNA of the CDR3: TGTGCCAGTAGTGTTAGAACACAAGGGAACATTCAGTACTTC. Its protein product is CASSVRTQGNIQYF. Drawing the rest from reference TRBV19 and TRBJ2-4, the complete variable domain is DGGITQSPKYLFRKEGQNVTLSCEQNLNHDAMYWYRQDPGQGLRLIYYSQIVNDFQKGDIAEGYSVSREKKESFPLTVTSAQKNPTAFYLCASSVRTQGNIQYFGAGTRLSVL.

The genes are TRBV7-2 and TRBJ1-5, with TRBD1 as a possible D gene (5 bases). The CDR3 length is 15 residues. Trimming cost V 2 bases and J 6 bases, with 14 bases left between them. Germline CDR1 and CDR2: SGHTA and FQGNSA. CDR3 coding DNA: TGTGCCAGCAGCTTAAAAAAGGGGCAAGGTCAGCCCCAGCATTTT. Translation gives CASSLKKGQGQPQHF.

This clonotype was seen only a few times. The V and J genes are TRBV27 and TRBJ2-1; D perhaps matches TRBD1 (9 bases). The CDR3 length is 16 residues. The ends were cut back, 6 bases at V and 4 bases at J, with 19 bases in the middle. Germline V gene sequence: CDR1 MNHEY, CDR2 SMNVEV (reference sequence). Here the CDR3 reads CASSPGGGQGYNEQFF. DNA of the CDR3: TGTGCCAGCAGCCCCGGGGGGGGACAGGGTTACAATGAGCAGTTCTTC.

The CDR3 sequence is CASSLGRTSREQYF. CDR3 bases: TGTGCCAGCAGCTTAGGAAGGACATCCCGGGAGCAGTACTTC. V and J are TRBV7-2 and TRBJ2-7; D is possibly TRBD1 (5 bases). Trimming stripped 1 base from V and 7 bases from J, with 14 bases between. Germline V gene sequence: CDR1 SGHTA, CDR2 FQGNSA. The CDR3 is 14 amino acids.